The 32 T cell receptor beta chains reported below all come from one sample, sequenced in a study of post-analysis software for immune sequencing data. Which antigens these TCRs recognize remains unknown. Sequencing libraries made from TCR beta cDNA carried unique molecular identifiers. TCRdb analysed the PCR reads with MiXCR anew, one entry per CDR3 protein. The table records approximately 730,000 distinct CDR3 sequences, under 60% of them present only once. Findings of the study overall: Patients had higher frequencies than controls of about 5 TRBV segments, including TRBV5-6, TRBV5-1 and TRBV20-1.

The sample taken for sequencing was blood. The origin of the receptors is a girl between 5 and 17 years old with multiple sclerosis.

This clonotype came up a few times. The chain employs TRBV7-8 and TRBJ2-3, with 14 bases fitting TRBD2. Germline loops: CDR1 SGHVS, CDR2 FQNEAQ. CDR3 length: 17 amino acids. V was clipped by 5 bases and J by 0 bases; unmatched bases: 4. The CDR3 sequence: CASSGRLAGGSTDTQYF. CDR3 in DNA: TGTGCCAGCAGCGGCCGACTAGCGGGAGGGAGCACAGATACGCAGTATTTT.

V is TRBV10-3 and J is TRBJ2-3; 9 bases align to TRBD2. With 3 bases clipped from V and 4 bases from J, the junction kept 8 bases outside the gene matches. This CDR3 has 16 amino acids. The germline V gene encodes CDR1 ENHRY and CDR2 SYGVKD. The CDR3 coding sequence is TGTGCCATCAGTGACCCCATAGCGGGAGTATCAGATACGCAGTATTTT. This translates into CAISDPIAGVSDTQYF.

The chain is built from TRBV9 and TRBJ2-1; maybe TRBD2 (5 bases). The ends were cut back, 6 bases at V and 8 bases at J, with 12 bases in the middle. CDR1 SGDLS and CDR2 YYNGEE come from the germline V gene. The CDR3 contains 12 residues. The CDR3 here is CASNQGGHEQFF. The CDR3 nucleotides are TGTGCCAGCAATCAAGGAGGTCATGAGCAGTTCTTC.

V is TRBV10-3 and J is TRBJ1-2; 7 nucleotides align to TRBD1. The CDR3 runs to 13 residues. CDR1 ENHRY and CDR2 SYGVKD come from the germline V gene. The trim removed 6 bases at V and 8 bases at J, leaving 9 bases unmatched. The CDR3: CAISGQDVDGYTF. CDR3 nucleotides: TGTGCCATCAGCGGACAGGACGTCGACGGCTACACCTTC.

The chain employs TRBV27 and TRBJ2-7; D possibly uses TRBD1 or TRBD2 (5 bases each). The germline CDR1 and CDR2 sequences are MNHEY and SMNVEV (reference sequence). CDR3 size: 14 residues. The V and J ends lost 6 bases and 4 bases respectively, with 16 bases between them. CDR3 amino acids: CASSPRDGLYEQYF. In DNA, the CDR3 is TGTGCCAGCAGCCCCCGGGACGGCCTTTACGAGCAGTACTTC.

This clonotype was seen a handful of times. The chain joins TRBV7-3 to TRBJ1-5; possibly TRBD1 for D (6 bases). The V gene lost 5 bases and the J gene lost 7 bases, with 18 bases spanning the gap. The CDR3 contains 15 residues. Germline V gene lookup returns CDR1 SGHTA and CDR2 FQGTGA. CDR3: CASSPPTRGGQPQHF. In DNA form, the CDR3 reads TGTGCCAGCAGCCCTCCCACCAGGGGTGGGCAGCCCCAGCATTTT.

This clonotype was seen only a few times. The chain is built from TRBV20-1 and TRBJ1-1; 9 bases are shared with TRBD1. V lost 5 bases, J lost 5 bases, and 6 bases stayed unmatched. CDR3 length equals 13 residues. Per the germline V gene, CDR1 is DFQATT and CDR2 is SNEGSKA (reference sequence). The CDR3, as DNA: TGCAGTGCTTTCGGACAGGGGAGGACTGAAGCTTTCTTT. Its protein product is CSAFGQGRTEAFF.

The chain has TRBV12-3 or TRBV12-4 and TRBJ1-1; D is possibly TRBD1 (6 bases). Between the trimmed V and J ends, which lost 7 bases and 6 bases, there was a span of 18 bases. CDR3 size: 14 residues. The CDR3 nucleotides read TGTGCCAGCACCGAAACAGGGCGGGGAGCTGAAGCTTTCTTT. Its protein is CASTETGRGAEAFF.

This chain uses TRBV6-2 or TRBV6-3 with TRBJ2-7; a weak D match, TRBD2 (5 bases). Per germline, CDR1 MNHEY and CDR2 SVGEGT. The CDR3 has 12 residues. The V gene lost 5 bases and the J gene lost 2 bases, with 7 bases spanning the gap. The CDR3 reads CASSIGAYEQYF. Written as DNA, the CDR3 is TGTGCCAGCAGTATCGGGGCCTACGAGCAGTACTTC.

This clonotype was counted a few times. The chain combines TRBV29-1 with TRBJ2-4, with a weak D call TRBD1 (5 bases). The germline gives CDR1 SQVTM, CDR2 ANQGSEA. The CDR3 length is 12 residues. Trimming removed 4 bases at V and 7 bases at J, with 11 bases between. The CDR3 region is CSVVSRQNIQYF. DNA for the CDR3: TGCAGCGTTGTTTCGAGACAGAACATTCAGTACTTC.

In this sample, this clonotype turned up a few times. The genes are TRBV24-1 and TRBJ2-5; TRBD1 might be the D (6 bases). The DNA matches TRBJ2-7 better at its end, which makes the J call doubtful. CDR1 is KGHDR and CDR2 is SFDVKD in the germline V gene. This CDR3 spans 12 amino acids. CDR3 bases: TGTGCCACCAGTGAGGGGGCGTCCGAGCAGTACTTC. Protein sequence: CATSEGASEQYF.

The V call is TRBV20-1, the J call TRBJ2-5, with D perhaps TRBD1 or TRBD2 (5 bases each). The CDR3 extends over 16 amino acids. The V gene lost 1 base and the J gene lost 1 base, with 16 bases spanning the gap. CDR1 DFQATT and CDR2 SNEGSKA come from the germline V gene (reference sequence). CDR3 bases: TGCAGTGCTAGAGGGACCGGGGCTGTCCCCCAAGAGACCCAGTACTTC. As protein: CSARGTGAVPQETQYF.

This chain joins TRBV4-3 and TRBJ2-7; 11 bases align to TRBD2. Germline lookup yields CDR1 LGHNA and CDR2 YSLEER. The CDR3 sequence is 16 residues long. Losses at the gene ends were 0 bases for V and 4 bases for J; bases not matched to a gene: 5. The DNA of the CDR3 is TGCGCCAGCAGCCAAGACGAACTAGCGGGGGTTTACGAGCAGTACTTC. As protein: CASSQDELAGVYEQYF.

This clonotype was seen more than once but under ten times. V and J are TRBV5-1 and TRBJ1-2; D might be TRBD1 (6 bases). Germline V gene data show CDR1 as SGHRS and CDR2 as YFSETQ. Trimming shortened V by 2 bases and J by 2 bases, and 10 bases separated the two germline ends. CDR3 length equals 14 residues. In DNA form, the CDR3 reads TGCGCCAGCAGCTTCTCAGGGGAAAACTATGGCTACACCTTC. This translates into CASSFSGENYGYTF. Based on the CDR3 plus reference TRBV5-1 and TRBJ1-2, the full variable domain is KAGVTQTPRYLIKTRGQQVTLSCSPISGHRSVSWYQQTPGQGLQFLFEYFSETQRNKGNFPGRFSGRQFSNSRSEMNVSTLELGDSALYLCASSFSGENYGYTFGSGTRLTVV.

The chain employs TRBV29-1 and TRBJ2-1; D is ambiguous. The end of the DNA is better explained by TRBJ2-7, so the J call may be wrong. This CDR3 comprises 12 residues. From germline, CDR1 is SQVTM and CDR2 ANQGSEA. This chain's CDR3 is CSARSLYNEQYF. DNA for the CDR3: TGCAGCGCCAGGAGCCTCTACAATGAGCAGTACTTC.

This clonotype has only one observation. The V gene is TRBV3-1, the J gene TRBJ1-2; D is unresolved. The CDR3 spans 15 residues. From germline, CDR1 is LGHDT and CDR2 YNNKEL (reference sequence). V dropped 1 base and J dropped 5 bases, with 14 bases sitting between them. CDR3 nucleotides: TGTGCCAGCAGCCAAGTGTCGGGTGCGGGGTATGGCTACACCTTC. It encodes CASSQVSGAGYGYTF.

Only one count was recorded for this clonotype. This chain uses TRBV12-3 or TRBV12-4 with TRBJ2-1, with 8 bases that match TRBD1. The ends lost 8 bases at V and 6 bases at J; junction bases unmatched: 9. The CDR3 totals 14 residues. The CDR3 protein is CASHPGQASNEQFF. CDR3 in DNA: TGTGCCAGCCACCCGGGACAGGCAAGCAATGAGCAGTTCTTC.

V and J are TRBV20-1 and TRBJ2-7, with D possibly called TRBD1 or TRBD2 (6 bases each). The germline CDR1 and CDR2 sequences are DFQATT and SNEGSKA (reference sequence). This CDR3 contains 15 residues. V was pared by 3 bases and J by 0 bases, with 15 bases between. The CDR3: CSASAGHPSSYEQYF. CDR3 coding DNA: TGCAGTGCTAGTGCGGGACATCCTAGCTCCTACGAGCAGTACTTC.

The chain is built from TRBV11-1 and TRBJ2-5, with TRBD2 matching over 7 bases. The ends lost 3 bases at V and 12 bases at J; junction bases unmatched: 10. CDR3 length: 13 amino acids. Germline V CDR1 and CDR2: SGHAT, FQDESV (reference sequence). The CDR3 reads CASSFSSTGGKYF. The CDR3 bases are TGTGCCAGCAGCTTTAGTTCGACCGGGGGGAAGTACTTC.

The chain uses TRBV29-1 and TRBJ2-5; D is undetermined. The V end lost 0 bases, the J end lost 3 bases, and 8 bases lay between the germline ends. Germline lookup yields CDR1 SQVTM and CDR2 ANQGSEA. This CDR3 region has 13 residues. The CDR3 region is CSVEELSKETQYF. The CDR3 bases are TGCAGCGTTGAAGAACTATCGAAAGAGACCCAGTACTTC.

The chain has TRBV20-1 and TRBJ2-5, with 12 positions matching TRBD2. V gave up 6 bases and J gave up 4 bases; unmatched junction bases: 9. Germline values: CDR1 DFQATT, CDR2 SNEGSKA (reference sequence). The CDR3 covers 15 residues. The CDR3 sequence: CSAQRLAGVIETQYF. DNA of the CDR3: TGCAGTGCCCAGAGACTAGCGGGAGTTATAGAGACCCAGTACTTC.

The CDR3 loop reads CASSVEGTVITEAFF. The CDR3 DNA follows: TGTGCCAGCAGCGTAGAGGGGACAGTCATCACTGAAGCTTTCTTT. J is TRBJ1-1 and V is TRBV9; 7 nucleotides match TRBD1. In germline, CDR1 is SGDLS, CDR2 YYNGEE. The CDR3 has 15 residues. The junction had 6 bases not matched to a gene; V was cut back by 0 bases and J by 4 bases.

This clonotype was detected a few times. The V gene is TRBV2, the J gene TRBJ2-3; 8 bases map to TRBD2. The V gene end was trimmed by 5 bases and the J gene end by 6 bases; junction bases not matched to a gene: 10. CDR1 is SNHLY and CDR2 is FYNNEI in the germline V gene. This CDR3 region has 15 residues. The DNA of the CDR3 is TGTGCCAGCAGTTCCAGCGGGAGCTCTTGGGATACGCAGTATTTT. Protein: CASSSSGSSWDTQYF.

This clonotype was detected only a few times. This chain connects TRBV29-1 to TRBJ1-5, with 9 bases lining up with TRBD1. The CDR3 is 13 amino acids. Germline CDR1 is SQVTM and CDR2 is ANQGSEA. V was clipped by 4 bases and J by 4 bases; unmatched bases: 2. In nucleotides, the CDR3 is TGCAGCGTTGGACAGGGGGAAAATCAGCCCCAGCATTTT. Encoded protein: CSVGQGENQPQHF.

The chain carries TRBV15 and TRBJ2-7; 10 nucleotides align to TRBD2. Per germline, CDR1 LNHNV and CDR2 YYDKDF (reference sequence). V trimming: 1 base; J trimming: 6 bases; junction bases outside the gene matches: 6. The length of the CDR3 is 15 residues. CDR3 in amino acids: CATSRAGLAGVEQYF. The CDR3 DNA reads TGTGCCACCAGCAGAGCCGGGCTAGCGGGAGTCGAGCAGTACTTC.

This chain joins TRBV3-1 and TRBJ2-1; 8 bases agree with TRBD2. With 3 bases clipped from V and 6 bases from J, the junction kept 7 bases outside the gene matches. Germline loops: CDR1 LGHDT, CDR2 YNNKEL (reference sequence). This CDR3 comprises 15 residues. Here the CDR3 reads CASSHPTGRGNEQFF. The CDR3 DNA reads TGTGCCAGCAGCCATCCCACCGGGAGGGGCAATGAGCAGTTCTTC.

This rearrangement joins TRBV10-3 to TRBJ1-2; D gene unclear. Trimming stripped 3 bases from V and 4 bases from J, with 12 bases between. CDR1 and CDR2 (germline): ENHRY, SYGVKD. The CDR3 spans 14 residues. CDR3 region: CAISDPGRLYGYTF. The DNA of the CDR3 is TGTGCCATCAGTGACCCCGGACGCCTCTATGGCTACACCTTC.

The genes are TRBV6-5 and TRBJ2-1, with 9 nucleotides matching TRBD2. The CDR3 spans 17 residues. Germline values: CDR1 MNHEY, CDR2 SVGAGI. V shed 3 bases, J shed 7 bases, and the junction held 13 bases outside the gene matches. The CDR3: CASSYSTTSGPGNEQFF. The CDR3 nucleotides read TGTGCCAGCAGTTATTCCACGACTAGCGGTCCCGGGAATGAGCAGTTCTTC.

This clonotype was picked up a small number of times. This rearrangement joins TRBV6-2 or TRBV6-3 to TRBJ2-7; no reliable D call. Trimming removed 0 bases at V and 6 bases at J, with 6 bases between. The CDR3 covers 12 residues. Germline CDR1 and CDR2: MNHEY and SVGEGT. This chain's CDR3 is CASSYSTREQYF. CDR3 nucleotides: TGTGCCAGCAGTTACTCGACACGCGAGCAGTACTTC.

The gene calls are TRBV10-3 and TRBJ2-7; the match to TRBD2 covers 8 bases. Germline trimming cut 4 bases from V and 1 base from J; bases unmatched to any gene: 6. CDR1 and CDR2 from the germline V gene are ENHRY and SYGVKD. This CDR3 has 15 amino acids. CDR3 region: CAISGSGDESYEQYF. DNA of the CDR3: TGTGCCATCAGTGGTAGCGGGGACGAATCCTACGAGCAGTACTTC.

This clonotype has only a few counts. The gene calls are TRBV25-1 and TRBJ1-1, with D unresolved. The germline V gene has CDR1 MGHDK and CDR2 SYGVNS. The V gene lost 3 bases and the J gene lost 8 bases, with 7 bases spanning the gap. CDR3 length: 11 amino acids. CDR3 nucleotide sequence: TGTGCCAGCAGTGAGGGCAGGGAAGCTTTCTTT. This gives the protein CASSEGREAFF.

The chain joins TRBV28 to TRBJ1-5, with a weak D call TRBD1 (5 bases). Per germline, CDR1 MDHEN and CDR2 SYDVKM. The CDR3 runs to 14 residues. Trimming took off 6 bases at V and 3 bases at J, with 12 bases between the two ends. The CDR3 coding sequence is TGTGCCAGCAGCCCGACAGCGATCAATCAGCCCCAGCATTTT. It specifies CASSPTAINQPQHF.